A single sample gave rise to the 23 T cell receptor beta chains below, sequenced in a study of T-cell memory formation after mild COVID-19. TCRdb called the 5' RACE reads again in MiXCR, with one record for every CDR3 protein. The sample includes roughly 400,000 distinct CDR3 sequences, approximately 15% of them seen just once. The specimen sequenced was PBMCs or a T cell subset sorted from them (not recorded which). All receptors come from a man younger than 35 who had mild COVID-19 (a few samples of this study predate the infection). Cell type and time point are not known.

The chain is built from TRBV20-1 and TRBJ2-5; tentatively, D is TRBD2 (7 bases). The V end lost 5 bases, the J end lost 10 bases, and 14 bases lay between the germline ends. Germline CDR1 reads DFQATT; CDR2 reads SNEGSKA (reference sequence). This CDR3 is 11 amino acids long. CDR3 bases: TGCAGTGCTCTTGGACTAGGGGGCCAGTACTTC. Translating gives CSALGLGGQYF.

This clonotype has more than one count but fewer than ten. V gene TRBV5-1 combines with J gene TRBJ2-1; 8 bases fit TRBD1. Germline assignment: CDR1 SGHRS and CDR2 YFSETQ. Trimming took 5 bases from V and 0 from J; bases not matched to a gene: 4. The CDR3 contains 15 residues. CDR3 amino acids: CASRTGVSSYNEQFF. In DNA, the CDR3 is TGCGCCAGCAGGACAGGGGTTAGCTCCTACAATGAGCAGTTCTTC.

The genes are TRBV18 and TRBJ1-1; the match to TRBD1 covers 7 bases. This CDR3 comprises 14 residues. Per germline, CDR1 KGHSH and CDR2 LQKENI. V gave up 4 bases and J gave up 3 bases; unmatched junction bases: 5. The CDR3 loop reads CASSLGQADTEAFF. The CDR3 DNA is TGTGCCAGCTCACTTGGACAGGCTGACACTGAAGCTTTCTTT.

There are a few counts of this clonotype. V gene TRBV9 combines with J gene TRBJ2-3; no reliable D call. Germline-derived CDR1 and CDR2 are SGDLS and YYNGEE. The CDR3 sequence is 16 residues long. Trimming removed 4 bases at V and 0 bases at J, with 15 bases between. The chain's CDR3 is CASSPGPNLSTDTQYF. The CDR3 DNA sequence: TGTGCCAGCAGCCCTGGACCGAATCTAAGCACAGATACGCAGTATTTT.

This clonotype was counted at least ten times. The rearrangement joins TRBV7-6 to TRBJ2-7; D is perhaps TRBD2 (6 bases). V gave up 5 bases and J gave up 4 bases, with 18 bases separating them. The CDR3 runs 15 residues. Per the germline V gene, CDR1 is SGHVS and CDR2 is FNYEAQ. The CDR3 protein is CASSLSTDGGYEQYF. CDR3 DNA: TGTGCCAGCAGCCTCTCTACGGACGGGGGATACGAGCAGTACTTC.

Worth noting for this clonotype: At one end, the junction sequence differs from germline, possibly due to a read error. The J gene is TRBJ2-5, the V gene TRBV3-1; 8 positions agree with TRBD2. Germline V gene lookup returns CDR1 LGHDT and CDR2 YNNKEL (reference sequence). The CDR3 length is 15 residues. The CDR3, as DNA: TGTGCCAGCAGCCACAGCGGGGGCCTCCAAGAGGCCCAGTACTTC. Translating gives CASSHSGGLQEAQYF.

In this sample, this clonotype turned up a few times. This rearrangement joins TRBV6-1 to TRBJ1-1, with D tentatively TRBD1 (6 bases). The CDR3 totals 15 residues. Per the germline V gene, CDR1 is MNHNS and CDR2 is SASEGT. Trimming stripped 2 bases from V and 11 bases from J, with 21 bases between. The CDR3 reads CASSENYLQGRRAFF. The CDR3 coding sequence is TGTGCCAGCAGTGAAAATTACTTACAGGGCCGGAGGGCTTTCTTT.

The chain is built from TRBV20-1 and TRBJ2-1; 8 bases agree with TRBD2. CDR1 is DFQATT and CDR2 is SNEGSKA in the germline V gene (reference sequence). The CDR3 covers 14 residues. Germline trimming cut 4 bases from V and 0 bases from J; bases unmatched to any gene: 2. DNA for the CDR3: TGCAGTGCTAATCGGGGGGGCTCCTACAATGAGCAGTTCTTC. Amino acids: CSANRGGSYNEQFF.

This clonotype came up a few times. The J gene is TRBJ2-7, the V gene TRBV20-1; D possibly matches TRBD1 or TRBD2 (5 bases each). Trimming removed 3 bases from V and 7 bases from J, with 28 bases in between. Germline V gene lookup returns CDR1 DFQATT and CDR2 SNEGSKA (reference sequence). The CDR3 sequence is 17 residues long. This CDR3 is CSASGAGQGGPPSEQYF. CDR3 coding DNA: TGCAGTGCTAGTGGGGCGGGTCAGGGTGGCCCCCCTAGTGAGCAGTACTTC.

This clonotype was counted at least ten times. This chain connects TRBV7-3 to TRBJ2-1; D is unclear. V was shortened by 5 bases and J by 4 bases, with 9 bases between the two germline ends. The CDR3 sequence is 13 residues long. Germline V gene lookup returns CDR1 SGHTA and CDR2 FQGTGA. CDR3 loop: CASSQMGYNEQFF. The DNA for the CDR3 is TGTGCCAGCAGCCAAATGGGGTACAATGAGCAGTTCTTC.

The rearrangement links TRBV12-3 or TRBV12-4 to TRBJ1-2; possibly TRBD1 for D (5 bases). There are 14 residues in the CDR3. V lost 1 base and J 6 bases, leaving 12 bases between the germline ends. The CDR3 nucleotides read TGTGCCAGCAGTTTAGGAGGCAGGGCCAATGGCTACACCTTC. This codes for CASSLGGRANGYTF.

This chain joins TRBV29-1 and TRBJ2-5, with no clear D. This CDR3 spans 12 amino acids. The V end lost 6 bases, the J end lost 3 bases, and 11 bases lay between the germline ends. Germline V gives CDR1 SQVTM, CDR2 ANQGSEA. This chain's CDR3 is CSVPRTEETQYF. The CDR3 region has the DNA TGCAGCGTCCCGCGGACGGAAGAGACCCAGTACTTC.

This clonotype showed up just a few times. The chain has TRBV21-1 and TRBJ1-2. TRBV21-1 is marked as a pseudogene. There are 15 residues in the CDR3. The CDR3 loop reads CASSKAWAETYGYTF. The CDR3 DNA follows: TGTGCCAGCAGCAAAGCGTGGGCAGAAACCTATGGCTACACCTTC.

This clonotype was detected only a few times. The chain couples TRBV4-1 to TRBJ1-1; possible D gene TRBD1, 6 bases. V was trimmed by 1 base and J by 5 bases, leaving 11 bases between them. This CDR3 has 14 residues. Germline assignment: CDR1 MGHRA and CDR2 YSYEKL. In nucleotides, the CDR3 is TGCGCCAGCAGCCAAGGTGCAGGGGATACTGAAGCTTTCTTT. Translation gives CASSQGAGDTEAFF.

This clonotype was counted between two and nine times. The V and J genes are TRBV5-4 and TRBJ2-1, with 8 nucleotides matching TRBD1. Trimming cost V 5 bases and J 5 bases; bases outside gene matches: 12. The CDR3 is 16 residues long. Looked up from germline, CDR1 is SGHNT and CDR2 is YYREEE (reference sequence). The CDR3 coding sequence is TGTGCCAGCAGTCCGCGATGGACAGGGCCCAACAATGAGCAGTTCTTC. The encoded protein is CASSPRWTGPNNEQFF.

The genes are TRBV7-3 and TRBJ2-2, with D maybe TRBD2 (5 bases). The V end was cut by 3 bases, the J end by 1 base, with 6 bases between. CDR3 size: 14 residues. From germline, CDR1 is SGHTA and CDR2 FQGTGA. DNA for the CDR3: TGTGCCAGCAGCTTCGGGATGAACACCGGGGAGCTGTTTTTT. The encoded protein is CASSFGMNTGELFF.

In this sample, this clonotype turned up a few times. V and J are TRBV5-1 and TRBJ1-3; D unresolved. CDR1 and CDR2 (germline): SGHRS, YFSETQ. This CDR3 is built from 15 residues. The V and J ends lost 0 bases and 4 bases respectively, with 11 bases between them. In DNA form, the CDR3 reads TGCGCCAGCAGCTTGGCCCCGGGGAACGGAAACACCATATATTTT. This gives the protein CASSLAPGNGNTIYF. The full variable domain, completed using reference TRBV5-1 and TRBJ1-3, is KAGVTQTPRYLIKTRGQQVTLSCSPISGHRSVSWYQQTPGQGLQFLFEYFSETQRNKGNFPGRFSGRQFSNSRSEMNVSTLELGDSALYLCASSLAPGNGNTIYFGEGSWLTVV.

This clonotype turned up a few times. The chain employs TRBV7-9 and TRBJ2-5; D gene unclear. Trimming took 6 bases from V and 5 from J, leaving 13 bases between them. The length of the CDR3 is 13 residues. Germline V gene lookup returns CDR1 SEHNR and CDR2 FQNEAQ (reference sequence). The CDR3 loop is CASSSPLGETQYF. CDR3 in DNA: TGTGCCAGCAGTTCCCCTCTGGGGGAGACCCAGTACTTC.

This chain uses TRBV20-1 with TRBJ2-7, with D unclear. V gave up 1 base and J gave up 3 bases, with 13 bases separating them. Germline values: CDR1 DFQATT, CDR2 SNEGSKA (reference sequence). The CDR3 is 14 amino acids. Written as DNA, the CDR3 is TGCAGTGCTAGAGCTGGCGTAGGGAACTACGAGCAGTACTTC. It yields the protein CSARAGVGNYEQYF.

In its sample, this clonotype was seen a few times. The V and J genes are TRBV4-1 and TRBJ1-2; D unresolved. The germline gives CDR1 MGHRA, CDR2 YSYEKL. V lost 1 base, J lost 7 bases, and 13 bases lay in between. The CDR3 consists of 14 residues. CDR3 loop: CASSQGIEPSGYTF. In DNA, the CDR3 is TGCGCCAGCAGCCAAGGTATCGAGCCTAGTGGCTACACCTTC.

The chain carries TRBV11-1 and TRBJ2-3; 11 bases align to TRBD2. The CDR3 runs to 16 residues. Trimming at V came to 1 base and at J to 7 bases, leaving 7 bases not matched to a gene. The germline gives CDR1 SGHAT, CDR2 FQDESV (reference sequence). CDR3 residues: CASSLGSSGGPNTQYF. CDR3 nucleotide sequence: TGTGCCAGCAGCTTAGGCTCTAGCGGGGGGCCAAATACGCAGTATTTT. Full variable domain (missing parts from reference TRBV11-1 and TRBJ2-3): EAEVAQSPRYKITEKSQAVAFWCDPISGHATLYWYRQILGQGPELLVQFQDESVVDDSQLPKDRFSAERLKGVDSTLKIQPAELGDSAMYLCASSLGSSGGPNTQYFGPGTRLTVL.

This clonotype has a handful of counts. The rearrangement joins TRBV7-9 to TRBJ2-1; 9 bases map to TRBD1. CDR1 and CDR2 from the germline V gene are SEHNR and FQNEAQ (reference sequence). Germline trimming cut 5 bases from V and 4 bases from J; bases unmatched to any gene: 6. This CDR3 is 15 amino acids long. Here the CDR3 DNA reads TGTGCCAGCAGCACCCCGGACAGGGGATACAATGAGCAGTTCTTC. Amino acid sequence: CASSTPDRGYNEQFF.

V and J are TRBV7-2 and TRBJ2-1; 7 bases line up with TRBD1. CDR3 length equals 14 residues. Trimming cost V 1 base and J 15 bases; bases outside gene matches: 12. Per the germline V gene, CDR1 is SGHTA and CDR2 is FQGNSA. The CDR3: CASSLGTGPERRFF. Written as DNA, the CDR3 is TGTGCCAGCAGCTTAGGGACAGGTCCTGAGCGGCGGTTCTTC. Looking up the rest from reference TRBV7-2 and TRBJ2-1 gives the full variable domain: GAGVSQSPSNKVTEKGKDVELRCDPISGHTALYWYRQSLGQGLEFLIYFQGNSAPDKSGLPSDRFSAERTGGSVSTLTIQRTQQEDSAVYLCASSLGTGPERRFFGPGTRLTVL.